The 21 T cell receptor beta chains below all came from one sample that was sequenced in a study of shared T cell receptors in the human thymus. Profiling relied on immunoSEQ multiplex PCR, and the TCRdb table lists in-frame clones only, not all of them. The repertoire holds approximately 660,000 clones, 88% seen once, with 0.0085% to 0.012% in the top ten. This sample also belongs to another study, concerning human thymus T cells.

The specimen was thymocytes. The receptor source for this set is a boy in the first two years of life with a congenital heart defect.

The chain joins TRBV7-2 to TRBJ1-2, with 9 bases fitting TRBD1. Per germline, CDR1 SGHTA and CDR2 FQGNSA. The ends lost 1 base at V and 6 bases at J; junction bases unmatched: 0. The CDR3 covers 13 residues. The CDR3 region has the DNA TGTGCCAGCAGCTTAGGGACAGGGGATGGCTACACCTTC. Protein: CASSLGTGDGYTF.

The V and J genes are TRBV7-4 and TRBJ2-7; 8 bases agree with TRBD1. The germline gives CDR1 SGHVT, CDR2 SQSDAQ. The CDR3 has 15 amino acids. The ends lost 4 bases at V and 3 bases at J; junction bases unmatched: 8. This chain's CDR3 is CASSSFRDRNYEQYF. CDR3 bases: TGTGCCAGCAGCTCCTTCCGGGACAGGAACTACGAGCAGTACTTC.

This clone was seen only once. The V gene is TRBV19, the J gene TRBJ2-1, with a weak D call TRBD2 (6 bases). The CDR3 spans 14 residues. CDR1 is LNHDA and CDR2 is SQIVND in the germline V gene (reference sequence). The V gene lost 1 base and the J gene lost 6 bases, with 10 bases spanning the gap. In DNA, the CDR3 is TGTGCCAGTAGTATAGGCCTAGCGAGCAATGAGCAGTTCTTC. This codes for CASSIGLASNEQFF.

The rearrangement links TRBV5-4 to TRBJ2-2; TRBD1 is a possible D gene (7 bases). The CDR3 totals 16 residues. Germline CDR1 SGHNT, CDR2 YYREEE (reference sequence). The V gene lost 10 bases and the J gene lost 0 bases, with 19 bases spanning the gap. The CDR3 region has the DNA TGTGCCGACTTCCCCGCAGGGGGGACGAACACCGGGGAGCTGTTTTTT. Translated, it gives CADFPAGGTNTGELFF. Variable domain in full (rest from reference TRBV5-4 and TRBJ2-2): ETGVTQSPTHLIKTRGQQVTLRCSSQSGHNTVSWYQQALGQGPQFIFQYYREEENGRGNFPPRFSGLQFPNYSSELNVNALELDDSALYLCADFPAGGTNTGELFFGEGSRLTVL.

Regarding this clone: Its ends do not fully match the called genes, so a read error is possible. The CDR3 reads CASKWSGTVTQYF. The CDR3 nucleotides read TGTGCCAGTAAGTGGTCAGGGACAGTTACGCAGTATTTT. The rearrangement uses TRBV19 and TRBJ2-3; 7 bases are a match to TRBD1. This CDR3 is built from 13 residues. Germline CDR1 LNHDA, CDR2 SQIVND (reference sequence).

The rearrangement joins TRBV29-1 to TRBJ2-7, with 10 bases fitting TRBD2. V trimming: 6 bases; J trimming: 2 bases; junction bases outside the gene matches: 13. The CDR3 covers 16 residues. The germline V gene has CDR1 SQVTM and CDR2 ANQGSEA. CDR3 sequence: CSVVRTTSGAPYEQYF. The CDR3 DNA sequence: TGCAGCGTAGTAAGGACTACTAGCGGGGCCCCCTACGAGCAGTACTTC.

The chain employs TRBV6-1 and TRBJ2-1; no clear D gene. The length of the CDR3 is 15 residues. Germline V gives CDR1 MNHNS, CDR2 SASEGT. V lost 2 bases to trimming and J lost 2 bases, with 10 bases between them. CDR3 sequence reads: CASSERLEPYNEQFF. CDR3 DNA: TGTGCCAGCAGTGAACGGCTAGAGCCCTACAATGAGCAGTTCTTC.

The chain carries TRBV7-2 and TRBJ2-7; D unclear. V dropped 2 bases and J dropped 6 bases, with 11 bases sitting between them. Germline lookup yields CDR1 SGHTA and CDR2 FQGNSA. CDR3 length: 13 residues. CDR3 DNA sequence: TGTGCCAGCAGCTTAAATGTAGCCGGCGAGCAGTACTTC. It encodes CASSLNVAGEQYF.

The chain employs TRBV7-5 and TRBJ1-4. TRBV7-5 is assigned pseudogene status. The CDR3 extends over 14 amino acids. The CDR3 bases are TGTGTCAGAAGCTTCGGCCGGAGGAATGAAAAACTGTTTTTT. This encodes CVRSFGRRNEKLFF.

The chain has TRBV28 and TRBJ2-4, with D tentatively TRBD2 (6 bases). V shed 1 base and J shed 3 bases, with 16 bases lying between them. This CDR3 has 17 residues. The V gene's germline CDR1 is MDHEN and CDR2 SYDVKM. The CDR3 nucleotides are TGTGCCAGCAGTTTATCCATCCCCTGGAGGGGCAAAAACATTCAGTACTTC. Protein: CASSLSIPWRGKNIQYF.

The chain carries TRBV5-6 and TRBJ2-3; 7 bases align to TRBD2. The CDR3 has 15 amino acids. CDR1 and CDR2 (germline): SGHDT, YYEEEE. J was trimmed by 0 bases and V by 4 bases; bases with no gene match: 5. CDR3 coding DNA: TGTGCCAGCAGCCTGCTAGCGGAGAGCACAGATACGCAGTATTTT. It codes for CASSLLAESTDTQYF.

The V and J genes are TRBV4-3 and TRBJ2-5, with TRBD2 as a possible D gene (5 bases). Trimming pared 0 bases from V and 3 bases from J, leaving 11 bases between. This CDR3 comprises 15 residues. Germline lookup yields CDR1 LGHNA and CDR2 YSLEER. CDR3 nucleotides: TGCGCCAGCAGCCAAGACCATATGACTAAAGAGACCCAGTACTTC. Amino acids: CASSQDHMTKETQYF.

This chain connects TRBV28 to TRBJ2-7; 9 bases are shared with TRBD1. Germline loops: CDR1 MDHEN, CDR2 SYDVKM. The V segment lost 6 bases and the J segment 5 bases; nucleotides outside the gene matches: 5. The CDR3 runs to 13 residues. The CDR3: CASRGTGNDEQYF. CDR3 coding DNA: TGTGCCAGCAGGGGGACAGGGAACGACGAGCAGTACTTC.

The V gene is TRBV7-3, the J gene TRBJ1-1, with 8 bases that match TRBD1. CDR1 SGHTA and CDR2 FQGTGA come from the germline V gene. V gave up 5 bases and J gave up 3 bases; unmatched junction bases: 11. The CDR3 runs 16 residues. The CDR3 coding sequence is TGTGCCAGCAGCGCGTCATCGACAGGGGAGGACACTGAAGCTTTCTTT. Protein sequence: CASSASSTGEDTEAFF.

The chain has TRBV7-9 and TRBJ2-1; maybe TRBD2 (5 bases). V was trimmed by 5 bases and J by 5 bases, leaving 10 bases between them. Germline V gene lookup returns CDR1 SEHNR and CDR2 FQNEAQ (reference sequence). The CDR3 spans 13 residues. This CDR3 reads CASSPRVNNEQFF. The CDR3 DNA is TGTGCCAGCAGCCCGAGGGTTAACAATGAGCAGTTCTTC.

The CDR3 nucleotides read TGTGCCAGCAGCTTAGAGGTTCCGGGACACCATGTCCTTGGGGCTTTCTTT. Its translation: CASSLEVPGHHVLGAFF. The V and J genes are TRBV11-3 and TRBJ1-1, with a weak D call TRBD1 (6 bases). CDR1 and CDR2 from the germline V gene are SGHNT and YENEEA. V lost 0 bases to trimming and J lost 11 bases, with 25 bases between them. CDR3 size: 17 residues.

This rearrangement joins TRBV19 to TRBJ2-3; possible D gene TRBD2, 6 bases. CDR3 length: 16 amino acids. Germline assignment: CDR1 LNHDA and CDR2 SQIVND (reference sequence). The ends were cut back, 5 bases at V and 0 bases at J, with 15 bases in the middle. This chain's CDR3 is CASSVSGLLSTDTQYF. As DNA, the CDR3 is TGTGCCAGTAGTGTCTCCGGACTACTCAGCACAGATACGCAGTATTTT.

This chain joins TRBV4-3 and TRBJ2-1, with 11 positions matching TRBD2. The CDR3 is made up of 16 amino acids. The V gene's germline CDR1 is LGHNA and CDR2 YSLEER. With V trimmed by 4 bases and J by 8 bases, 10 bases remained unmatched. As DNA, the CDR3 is TGCGCCAGCAGCCCCCGGGCACTAGCGGGAGTTTATGAGCAGTTCTTC. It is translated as CASSPRALAGVYEQFF.

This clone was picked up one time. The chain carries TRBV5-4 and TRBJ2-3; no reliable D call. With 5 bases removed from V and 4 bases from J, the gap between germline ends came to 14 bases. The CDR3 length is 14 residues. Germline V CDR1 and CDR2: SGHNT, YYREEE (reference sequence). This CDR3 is CASSRPAIPDTQYF. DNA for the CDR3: TGTGCCAGCAGTCGGCCAGCGATTCCAGATACGCAGTATTTT.

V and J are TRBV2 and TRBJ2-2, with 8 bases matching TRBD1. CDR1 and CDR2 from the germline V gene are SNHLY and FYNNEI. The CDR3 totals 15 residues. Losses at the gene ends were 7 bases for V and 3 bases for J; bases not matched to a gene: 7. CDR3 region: CASTATGADTGELFF. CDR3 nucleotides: TGTGCCAGCACCGCGACAGGGGCGGACACCGGGGAGCTGTTTTTT.

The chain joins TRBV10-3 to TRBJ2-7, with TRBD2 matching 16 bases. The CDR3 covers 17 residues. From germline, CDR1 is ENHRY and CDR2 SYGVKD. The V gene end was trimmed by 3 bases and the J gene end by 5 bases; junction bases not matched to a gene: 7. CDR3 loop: CAISETGTSGRANEQYF. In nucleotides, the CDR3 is TGTGCCATCAGTGAAACCGGGACTAGCGGGAGGGCCAACGAGCAGTACTTC.